This TCR beta chain was recorded in a study of T cells in Graves' hyperthyroidism and ophthalmopathy. This clonotype was observed at least ten times. The antigen is undetermined. Trimming stripped 3 bases from V and 1 base from J, with 6 bases between. This CDR3 spans 13 amino acids. The V gene's germline CDR1 is SGHVS and CDR2 FQNEAQ. Amplified TCR beta CDR3 regions derived from RNA transcripts. Carried out on the TCR CDR3, a first-round RT-PCR used the HTBI primer set. Each CDR3 protein is one row after TCRdb ran MiXCR on the multiplex PCR reads. The table records more than 150,000 distinct CDR3 sequences, 15% to 20% of them present only once. Findings of the study overall: Blood held most thyroid clonotypes expanded above 0.001 frequency.

The clonotype originates from a woman aged 45-59 years with Graves' hyperthyroidism. The genes are TRBV7-8 and TRBJ1-1; D remains unclear. Material: blood. The CDR3 is CASSFKGNTEAFF. CDR3 DNA sequence: TGTGCCAGCAGCTTTAAGGGGAACACTGAAGCTTTCTTT.